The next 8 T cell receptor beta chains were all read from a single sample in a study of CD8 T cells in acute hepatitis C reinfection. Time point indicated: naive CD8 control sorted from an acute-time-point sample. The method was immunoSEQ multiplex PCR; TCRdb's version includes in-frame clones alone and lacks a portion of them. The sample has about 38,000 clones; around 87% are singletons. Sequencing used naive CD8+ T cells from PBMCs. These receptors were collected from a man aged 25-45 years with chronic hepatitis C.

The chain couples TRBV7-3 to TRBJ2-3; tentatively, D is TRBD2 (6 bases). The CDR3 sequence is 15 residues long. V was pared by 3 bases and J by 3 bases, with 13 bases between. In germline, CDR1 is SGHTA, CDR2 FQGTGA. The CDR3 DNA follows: TGTGCCAGCAGCTTCCTGGGGGGACCAACAGATACGCAGTATTTT. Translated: CASSFLGGPTDTQYF. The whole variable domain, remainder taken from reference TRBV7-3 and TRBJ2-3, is GAGVSQTPSNKVTEKGKYVELRCDPISGHTALYWYRQSLGQGPEFLIYFQGTGAADDSGLPNDRFFAVRPEGSVSTLKIQRTERGDSAVYLCASSFLGGPTDTQYFGPGTRLTVL.

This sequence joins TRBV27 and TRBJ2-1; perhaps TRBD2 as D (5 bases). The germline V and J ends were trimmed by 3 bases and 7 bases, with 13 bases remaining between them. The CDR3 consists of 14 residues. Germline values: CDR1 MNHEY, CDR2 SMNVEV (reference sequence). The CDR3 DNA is TGTGCCAGCAGTTTGGACGTCAGAGGGAATGAGCAGTTCTTC. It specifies CASSLDVRGNEQFF.

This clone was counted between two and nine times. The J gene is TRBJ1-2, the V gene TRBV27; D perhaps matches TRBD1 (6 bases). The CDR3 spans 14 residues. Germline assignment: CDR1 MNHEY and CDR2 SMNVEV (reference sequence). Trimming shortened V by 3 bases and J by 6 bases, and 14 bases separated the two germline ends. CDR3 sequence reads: CASSFSGTFNGYTF. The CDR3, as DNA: TGTGCCAGCAGTTTCAGTGGGACATTTAATGGCTACACCTTC.

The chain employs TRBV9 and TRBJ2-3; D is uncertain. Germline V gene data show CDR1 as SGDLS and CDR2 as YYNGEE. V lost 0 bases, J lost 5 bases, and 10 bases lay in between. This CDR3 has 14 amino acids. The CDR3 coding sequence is TGTGCCAGCAGCGTAGATTTGTTGGGAGATACGCAGTATTTT. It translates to CASSVDLLGDTQYF.

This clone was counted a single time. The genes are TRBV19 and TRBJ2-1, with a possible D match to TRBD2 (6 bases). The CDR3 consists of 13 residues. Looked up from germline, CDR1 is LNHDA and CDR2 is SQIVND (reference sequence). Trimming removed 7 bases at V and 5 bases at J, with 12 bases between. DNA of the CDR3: TGTGCCAGTACCCAGGGACTTAACAATGAGCAGTTCTTC. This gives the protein CASTQGLNNEQFF.

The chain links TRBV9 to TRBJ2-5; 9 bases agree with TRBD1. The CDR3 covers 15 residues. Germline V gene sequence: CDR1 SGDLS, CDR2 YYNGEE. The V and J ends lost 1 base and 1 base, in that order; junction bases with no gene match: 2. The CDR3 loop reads CASSVWTGAQETQYF. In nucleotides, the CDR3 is TGTGCCAGCAGCGTATGGACAGGGGCCCAAGAGACCCAGTACTTC.

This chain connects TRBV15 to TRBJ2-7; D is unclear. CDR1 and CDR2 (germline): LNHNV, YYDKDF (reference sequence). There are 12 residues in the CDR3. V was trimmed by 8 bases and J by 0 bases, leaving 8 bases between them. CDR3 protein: CATPFGSYEQYF. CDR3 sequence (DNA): TGTGCCACCCCTTTTGGCTCCTACGAGCAGTACTTC.

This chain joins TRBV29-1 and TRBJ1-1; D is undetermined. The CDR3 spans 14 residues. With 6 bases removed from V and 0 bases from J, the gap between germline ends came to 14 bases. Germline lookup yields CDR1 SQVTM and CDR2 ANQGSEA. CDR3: CSVPAADLNTEAFF. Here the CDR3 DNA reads TGCAGCGTACCAGCGGCAGACCTGAACACTGAAGCTTTCTTT.